Included here is one T cell receptor (beta chain) sequence, with context. A universal primer site was added by template switching, and unique molecular identifiers were carried by the cDNA. Via MiXCR, TCRdb re-called the 5' RACE reads, giving one row per CDR3 protein. The table has more than 600,000 distinct CDR3 sequences, 15% to 20% seen once; the top ten hold 13%. This entry is derived from a study of identical twins. The CDR3 totals 14 residues. V lost 0 bases to trimming and J lost 5 bases, with 13 bases between them. Per the germline V gene, CDR1 is DFQATT and CDR2 is SNEGSKA (reference sequence). Separately, the same data were catalogued under a study of T cells expressing NK-cell markers. That source notes: Also leading the CD3+CD56-NKG2C+ fraction in a few donors were these clonotypes. The study left the HCMV specificity of expanded NKG2C+ T cell clones unresolved.

The rearrangement uses TRBV20-1 and TRBJ2-5; D may be TRBD1 (6 bases). This clonotype originated in a young woman in good health. The sequencing input was PBMCs. The CDR3 nucleotides read TGCAGTGCTAGAGAGCCAGGGGCAGGGGAGACCCAGTACTTC. This sequence encodes CSAREPGAGETQYF.